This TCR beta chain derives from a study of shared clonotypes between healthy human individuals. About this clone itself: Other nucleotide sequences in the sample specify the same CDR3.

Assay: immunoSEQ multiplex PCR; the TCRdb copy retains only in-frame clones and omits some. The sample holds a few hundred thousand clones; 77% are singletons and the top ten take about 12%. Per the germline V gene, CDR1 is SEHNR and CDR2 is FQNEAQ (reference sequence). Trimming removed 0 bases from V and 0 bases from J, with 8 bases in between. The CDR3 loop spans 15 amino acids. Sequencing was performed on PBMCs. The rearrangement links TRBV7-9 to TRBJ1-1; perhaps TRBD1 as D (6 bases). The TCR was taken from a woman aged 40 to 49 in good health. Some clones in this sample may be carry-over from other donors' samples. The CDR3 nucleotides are TGTGCCAGCAGCTTAGCATCAGGGGTGAACACTGAAGCTTTCTTT. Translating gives CASSLASGVNTEAFF.